This is a list of T cell receptor beta chains from one sample in a study of blood T cell repertoires in COVID-19. Libraries were prepared by immunoSEQ multiplex PCR; TCRdb keeps only in-frame clonotypes and omits some of them. Of around 56,000 clones in the sample, more than 70% are singletons; the top ten hold about 7%. Specimen: peripheral blood. The receptors here all came from a man aged 55-75 years with active or convalescent COVID-19. CDR3s include the opening cysteine and the closing phenylalanine or tryptophan. D genes are given only for firm matches. Where a row states a size, it is once, few, many or the class of an expanded clone; other rows omit it.

TRBV11-3	TRBD2	TRBJ2-5	-	CASSVRESETQYF	TGTGCCAGCAGCGTGCGGGAGTCGGAGACCCAGTACTTC
TRBV7-2	-	TRBJ2-1	-	CASSLARTGRLKGEQFF	TGTGCCAGCAGCTTAGCCAGAACAGGGCGGCTAAAGGGTGAGCAGTTCTTC
TRBV7-2	TRBD2	TRBJ2-5	-	CASSLAAGGYETQYF	TGTGCCAGCAGCTTAGCAGCGGGGGGGTATGAGACCCAGTACTTC
TRBV19	-	TRBJ2-1	-	CASSMRSGADSYNEQFF	TGTGCCAGTAGTATGCGGAGCGGAGCGGACTCCTACAATGAGCAGTTCTTC
TRBV27	-	TRBJ2-1	-	CASSWGVEGRRFF	TGTGCCAGCAGTTGGGGAGTTGAGGGGAGGAGGTTCTTC
TRBV5-6	TRBD2	TRBJ2-3	-	CASSLIAGFTDTQYF	TGTGCCAGCAGCTTGATAGCGGGATTCACAGATACGCAGTATTTT
TRBV11-3	-	TRBJ2-3	-	CASSYRGGGPTDTQYF	TGTGCCAGCAGCTACCGAGGGGGGGGGCCCACAGATACGCAGTATTTT
TRBV7-3	-	TRBJ2-2	-	CASSSPGTPRAGELFF	TGTGCCAGCAGCTCGCCCGGGACTCCCAGGGCCGGGGAGCTGTTTTTT
TRBV2	-	TRBJ2-1	-	CASSEANRLPNEQFF	TGTGCCAGCAGTGAAGCGAACAGGTTGCCCAATGAGCAGTTCTTC
TRBV4-1	TRBD1	TRBJ2-3	-	CASSQGFGTARSSHSTDTQYF	TGCGCCAGCAGCCAAGGTTTTGGGACAGCCAGAAGCTCCCATAGCACAGATACGCAGTATTTT
TRBV12-3/TRBV12-4	-	TRBJ2-5	-	CASKLWTEETQYF	TGTGCCAGCAAACTCTGGACAGAAGAGACCCAGTACTTC
TRBV5-6	TRBD2	TRBJ2-7	-	CASNHPGGSYEQYF	TGTGCCAGCAACCACCCGGGAGGCAGCTACGAGCAGTACTTC
TRBV7-9	-	TRBJ2-5	-	CASSLLLNQETQYF	TGTGCCAGCAGCTTATTACTTAACCAAGAGACCCAGTACTTC
TRBV6-5	TRBD2	TRBJ2-1	-	CASIPGGLGVVEQFF	TGTGCCAGCATCCCTGGGGGACTAGGTGTAGTTGAGCAGTTCTTC
TRBV6-2/TRBV6-3	TRBD1	TRBJ2-1	once	CASSQGESEQFF	TGTGCCAGCAGTCAGGGGGAAAGTGAGCAGTTCTTC
TRBV19	TRBD1	TRBJ1-1	-	CASRGQGLEAFF	TGTGCCAGTAGAGGACAGGGACTTGAAGCTTTCTTT
TRBV2	TRBD1	TRBJ1-2	-	CASRTGGNYGYTF	TGTGCCAGCAGAACAGGGGGCAACTATGGCTACACCTTC
TRBV19	TRBD1	TRBJ1-1	-	CASSNAGTGRVEAFF	TGTGCCAGTAGCAATGCGGGGACAGGGCGGGTAGAAGCTTTCTTT
TRBV5-1	TRBD2	TRBJ2-3	-	CASSLRVAGGSTDTQYF	TGCGCCAGCAGCTTAAGGGTTGCGGGGGGAAGCACAGATACGCAGTATTTT
TRBV29-1	TRBD2	TRBJ2-4	-	CSVLLAGGQNIQYF	TGCAGCGTCCTACTAGCGGGGGGCCAAAACATTCAGTACTTC
TRBV7-8	TRBD1	TRBJ2-1	-	CASSANRLDRVGINEQFF	TGTGCCAGCAGCGCCAACCGCCTGGACAGGGTTGGGATCAATGAGCAGTTCTTC
TRBV25-1	TRBD1	TRBJ1-6	-	CASSASDRVSGNSPLHF	TGTGCCAGCAGTGCGTCGGACAGGGTGAGTGGCAATTCACCCCTCCACTTT
TRBV9	-	TRBJ2-1	-	CASSPRLLPDLYNEQFF	TGTGCCAGCAGCCCCCGACTACTCCCGGACCTCTACAATGAGCAGTTCTTC
TRBV28	TRBD1	TRBJ1-3	-	CASSPQGARGNTIYF	TGTGCCAGCAGCCCACAGGGGGCAAGGGGAAACACCATATATTTT
TRBV15	-	TRBJ1-5	-	CATSRGGGNQPQHF	TGTGCCACCAGCAGAGGGGGGGGCAATCAGCCCCAGCATTTT
TRBV14	TRBD1	TRBJ1-4	once	CASSQVNTGGKLFF	TGTGCCAGCAGCCAAGTTAACACAGGGGGTAAACTGTTTTTT
TRBV30	-	TRBJ2-3	-	CAWSVPRSLNTQYF	TGTGCCTGGAGTGTACCGAGGAGTTTGAATACGCAGTATTTT
TRBV27	TRBD1	TRBJ1-1	-	CASSRPGQLNTEAFF	TGTGCCAGCAGTCGCCCGGGACAGCTGAACACTGAAGCTTTCTTT
TRBV27	-	TRBJ2-3	-	CASSFLRTDTQYF	TGTGCCAGCAGTTTTTTGAGGACAGATACGCAGTATTTT
TRBV2	-	TRBJ2-3	-	CASSPGTRSTDTQYF	TGTGCCAGCAGTCCCGGGACAAGAAGCACAGATACGCAGTATTTT
TRBV5-1	-	TRBJ2-7	-	CASSLDYRNYEQYF	TGCGCCAGCAGCTTGGATTACAGGAACTACGAGCAGTACTTC
TRBV16	-	TRBJ1-2	-	CASSRKRGTQANYGYTF	TGTGCCAGCAGCCGAAAGCGAGGGACACAAGCAAACTATGGCTACACCTTC
TRBV15	-	TRBJ2-7	-	CATSRVEWRGSYEQYF	TGTGCCACCAGCAGAGTTGAGTGGAGGGGTTCCTACGAGCAGTACTTC
TRBV2	-	TRBJ2-7	-	CASSEARLTYEQYF	TGTGCCAGCAGTGAAGCGCGGCTAACCTACGAGCAGTACTTC
TRBV7-3	-	TRBJ1-1	-	CASSLHSINMNTEAFF	TGTGCCAGCAGCTTACACAGCATAAACATGAACACTGAAGCTTTCTTT
TRBV28	TRBD1	TRBJ1-5	-	CASSSGTGLPQPQHF	TGTGCCAGCAGTTCCGGGACAGGGCTTCCTCAGCCCCAGCATTTT
TRBV7-9	TRBD1	TRBJ1-4	-	CASSSGTGVEKLFF	TGTGCCAGCAGCTCCGGGACAGGGGTTGAAAAACTGTTTTTT
TRBV14	-	TRBJ2-7	-	CASSQDRRQGYEQYF	TGTGCCAGCAGCCAAGATAGGCGCCAGGGCTACGAGCAGTACTTC
TRBV5-1	TRBD2	TRBJ2-5	-	CASSLVGLTSGSQETQYF	TGCGCCAGCAGCTTGGTTGGACTGACTAGCGGCTCACAAGAGACCCAGTACTTC
TRBV18	-	TRBJ1-2	-	CASSPPVQRTELIPNYGYTF	TGTGCCAGCTCACCACCGGTACAGCGGACCGAACTCATCCCTAACTATGGCTACACCTTC
TRBV5-1	-	TRBJ1-2	-	CASSLGLGGQEGYTF	TGCGCCAGCAGCTTGGGACTCGGGGGGCAAGAGGGCTACACCTTC
TRBV27	-	TRBJ1-6	few	CASSPRLGNPLHF	TGTGCCAGCAGTCCACGGTTGGGCAATCCCCTCCACTTT
TRBV10-1	TRBD1	TRBJ2-5	-	CASSEDRVWETQYF	TGCGCCAGCAGTGAGGACAGGGTGTGGGAGACCCAGTACTTC
TRBV19	TRBD1	TRBJ1-6	once	CASSISGGSPLHF	TGTGCCAGTAGCATCTCAGGGGGTTCACCCCTCCACTTT
TRBV4-2	TRBD1	TRBJ1-1	few	CASSHPSGSGGAFF	TGTGCCAGCAGCCACCCCTCGGGATCAGGGGGAGCTTTCTTT
TRBV7-6	-	TRBJ2-2	-	CASSPGLTGELFF	TGTGCCAGCAGCCCCGGACTTACCGGGGAGCTGTTTTTT
TRBV7-7	TRBD2	TRBJ2-3	-	CASSHGLAGGTDTQYF	TGTGCCAGCAGCCATGGACTAGCGGGGGGCACAGATACGCAGTATTTT
TRBV6-5	-	TRBJ1-1	-	CASTRTTGTEAFF	TGTGCCAGCACGCGAACGACGGGCACTGAAGCTTTCTTT
TRBV3-1/TRBV3-2	-	TRBJ2-1	-	CASSQERLREQFF	TGTGCCAGCAGCCAAGAGAGGTTACGTGAGCAGTTCTTC
TRBV4-2	TRBD2	TRBJ2-5	-	CASSQDGPSGNRETQYF	TGTGCCAGCAGCCAAGATGGTCCTAGCGGGAATCGGGAGACCCAGTACTTC
TRBV6-1	-	TRBJ2-5	-	CASTRGETQYF	TGTGCCAGCACGAGGGGGGAGACCCAGTACTTC
TRBV7-2	-	TRBJ1-5	-	CASSSRNRDQPQHF	TGTGCCAGCAGCTCCAGGAACAGGGACCAGCCCCAGCATTTT
TRBV7-6	TRBD1	TRBJ1-6	-	CASTLADRGYSPLHF	TGTGCCAGCACCCTAGCGGACAGGGGGTATTCACCCCTCCACTTT
TRBV9	TRBD1	TRBJ1-6	-	CASSVEGQGNSPLHF	TGTGCCAGCAGCGTAGAAGGACAGGGGAATTCACCCCTCCACTTT
TRBV11-2	TRBD2	TRBJ2-3	-	CASSSGTSGRSTDTQYF	TGTGCCAGCAGCTCCGGGACTAGCGGGAGGAGCACAGATACGCAGTATTTT